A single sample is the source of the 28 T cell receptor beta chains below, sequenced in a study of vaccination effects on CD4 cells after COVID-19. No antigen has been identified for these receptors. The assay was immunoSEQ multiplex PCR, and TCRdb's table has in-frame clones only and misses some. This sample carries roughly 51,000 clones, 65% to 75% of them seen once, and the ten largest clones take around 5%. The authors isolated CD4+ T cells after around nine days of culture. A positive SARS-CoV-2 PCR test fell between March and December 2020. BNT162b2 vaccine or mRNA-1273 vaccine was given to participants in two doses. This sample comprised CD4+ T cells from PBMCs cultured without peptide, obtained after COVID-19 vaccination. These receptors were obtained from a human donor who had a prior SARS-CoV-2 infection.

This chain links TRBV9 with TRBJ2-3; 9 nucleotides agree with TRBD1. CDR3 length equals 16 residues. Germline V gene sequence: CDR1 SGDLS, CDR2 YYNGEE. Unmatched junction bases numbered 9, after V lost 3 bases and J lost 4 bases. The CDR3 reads CASSATTGGSPDTQYF. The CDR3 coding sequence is TGTGCCAGCAGCGCAACCACAGGGGGCAGTCCAGATACGCAGTATTTT.

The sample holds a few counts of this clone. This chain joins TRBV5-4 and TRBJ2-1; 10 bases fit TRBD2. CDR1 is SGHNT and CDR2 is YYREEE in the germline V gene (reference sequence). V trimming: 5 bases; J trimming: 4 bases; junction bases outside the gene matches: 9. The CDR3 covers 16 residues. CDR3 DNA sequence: TGTGCCAGCAGTGATCTTAGCGGGGGGACATACAATGAGCAGTTCTTC. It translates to CASSDLSGGTYNEQFF.

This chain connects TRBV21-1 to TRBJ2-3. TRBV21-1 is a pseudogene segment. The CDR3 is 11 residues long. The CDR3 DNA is TGTGCCAGCAGTAGCACAGATACGCAGTATTTT. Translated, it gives CASSSTDTQYF.

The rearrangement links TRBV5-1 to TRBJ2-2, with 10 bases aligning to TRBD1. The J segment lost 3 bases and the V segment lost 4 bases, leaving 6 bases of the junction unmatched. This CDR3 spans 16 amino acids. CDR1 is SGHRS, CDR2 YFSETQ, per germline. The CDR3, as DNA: TGCGCCAGCAGCACCGGGACAGGGGATTACACCGGGGAGCTGTTTTTT. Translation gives CASSTGTGDYTGELFF. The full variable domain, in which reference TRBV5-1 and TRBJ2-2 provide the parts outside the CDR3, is KAGVTQTPRYLIKTRGQQVTLSCSPISGHRSVSWYQQTPGQGLQFLFEYFSETQRNKGNFPGRFSGRQFSNSRSEMNVSTLELGDSALYLCASSTGTGDYTGELFFGEGSRLTVL.

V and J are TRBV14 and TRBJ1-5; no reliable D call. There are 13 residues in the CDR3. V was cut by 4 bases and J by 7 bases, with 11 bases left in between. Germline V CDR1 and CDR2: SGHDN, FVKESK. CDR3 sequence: CASSPNPGQPQHF. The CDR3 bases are TGTGCCAGCAGCCCCAACCCGGGCCAGCCCCAGCATTTT. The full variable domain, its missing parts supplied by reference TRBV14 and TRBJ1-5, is EAGVTQFPSHSVIEKGQTVTLRCDPISGHDNLYWYRRVMGKEIKFLLHFVKESKQDESGMPNNRFLAERTGGTYSTLKVQPAELEDSGVYFCASSPNPGQPQHFGDGTRLSIL.

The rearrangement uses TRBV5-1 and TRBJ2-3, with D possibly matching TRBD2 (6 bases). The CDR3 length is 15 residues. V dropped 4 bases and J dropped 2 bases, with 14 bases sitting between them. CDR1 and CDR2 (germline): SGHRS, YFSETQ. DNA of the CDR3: TGCGCCAGCAGCCCGATGGCGGGGCTCACAGATACGCAGTATTTT. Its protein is CASSPMAGLTDTQYF.

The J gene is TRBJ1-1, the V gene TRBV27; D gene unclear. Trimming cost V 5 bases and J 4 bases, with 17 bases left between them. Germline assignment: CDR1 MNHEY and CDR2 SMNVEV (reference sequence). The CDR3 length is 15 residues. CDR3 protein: CASSPYRAGLTEAFF. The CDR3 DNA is TGTGCCAGCAGTCCTTACCGGGCCGGGCTCACTGAAGCTTTCTTT.

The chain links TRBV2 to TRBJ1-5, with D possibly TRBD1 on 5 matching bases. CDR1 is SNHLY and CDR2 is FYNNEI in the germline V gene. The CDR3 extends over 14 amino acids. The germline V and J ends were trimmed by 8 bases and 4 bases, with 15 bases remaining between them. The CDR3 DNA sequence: TGTGCCAGCTCAGGTCAGGGTCGAAATCAGCCCCAGCATTTT. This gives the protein CASSGQGRNQPQHF. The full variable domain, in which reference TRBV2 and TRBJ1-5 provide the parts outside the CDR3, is EPEVTQTPSHQVTQMGQEVILRCVPISNHLYFYWYRQILGQKVEFLVSFYNNEISEKSEIFDDQFSVERPDGSNFTLKIRSTKLEDSAMYFCASSGQGRNQPQHFGDGTRLSIL.

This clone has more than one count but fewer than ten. This CDR3 reads CASSLATRNTGELFF. The CDR3 DNA is TGTGCCAGCAGCCTAGCGACTCGTAACACCGGGGAGCTGTTTTTT. J is TRBJ2-2 and V is TRBV5-4, with D tentatively TRBD2 (6 bases). The length of the CDR3 is 15 residues. Germline CDR1 SGHNT, CDR2 YYREEE (reference sequence). Between the trimmed V and J ends, which lost 4 bases and 2 bases, there was a span of 12 bases.

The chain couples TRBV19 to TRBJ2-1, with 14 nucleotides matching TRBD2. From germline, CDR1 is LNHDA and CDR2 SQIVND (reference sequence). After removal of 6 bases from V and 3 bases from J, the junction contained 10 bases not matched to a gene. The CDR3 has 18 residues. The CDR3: CASSLPGLAGGYYNEQFF. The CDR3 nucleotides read TGTGCCAGTAGCCTTCCCGGACTAGCGGGAGGTTACTACAATGAGCAGTTCTTC.

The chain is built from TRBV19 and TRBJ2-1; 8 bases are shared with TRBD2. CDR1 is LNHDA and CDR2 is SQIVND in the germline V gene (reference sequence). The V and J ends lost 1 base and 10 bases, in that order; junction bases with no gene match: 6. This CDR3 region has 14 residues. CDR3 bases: TGTGCCAGTAGTATAGCGGGGGGGCCTCCAGAGCAGTTCTTC. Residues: CASSIAGGPPEQFF.

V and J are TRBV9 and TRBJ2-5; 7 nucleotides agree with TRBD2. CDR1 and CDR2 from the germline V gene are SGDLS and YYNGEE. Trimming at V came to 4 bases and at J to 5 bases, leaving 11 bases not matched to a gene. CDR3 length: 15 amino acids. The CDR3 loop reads CASSPGLAGVETQYF. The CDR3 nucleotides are TGTGCCAGCAGCCCGGGCCTGGCGGGAGTCGAGACCCAGTACTTC.

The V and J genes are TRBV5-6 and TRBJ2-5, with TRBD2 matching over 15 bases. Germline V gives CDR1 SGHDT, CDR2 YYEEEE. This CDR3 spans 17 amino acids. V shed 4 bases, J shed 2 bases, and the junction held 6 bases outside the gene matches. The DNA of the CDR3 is TGTGCCAGCAGCCATGGACTAGCGGGAGGGCCTCAAGAGACCCAGTACTTC. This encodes CASSHGLAGGPQETQYF.

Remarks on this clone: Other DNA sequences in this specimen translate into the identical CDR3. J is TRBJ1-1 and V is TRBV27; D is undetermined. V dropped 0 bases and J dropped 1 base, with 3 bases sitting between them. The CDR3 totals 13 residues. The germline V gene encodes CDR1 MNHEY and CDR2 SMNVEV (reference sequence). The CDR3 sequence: CASSLSRNTEAFF. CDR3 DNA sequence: TGTGCCAGCAGTTTATCGCGGAACACTGAAGCTTTCTTT.

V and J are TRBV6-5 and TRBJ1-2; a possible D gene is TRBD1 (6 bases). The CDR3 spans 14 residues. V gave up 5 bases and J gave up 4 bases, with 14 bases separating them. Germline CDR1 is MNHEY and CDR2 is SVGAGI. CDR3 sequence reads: CASSTGGLPYGYTF. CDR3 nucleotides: TGTGCCAGCAGTACGGGGGGGCTCCCCTATGGCTACACCTTC.

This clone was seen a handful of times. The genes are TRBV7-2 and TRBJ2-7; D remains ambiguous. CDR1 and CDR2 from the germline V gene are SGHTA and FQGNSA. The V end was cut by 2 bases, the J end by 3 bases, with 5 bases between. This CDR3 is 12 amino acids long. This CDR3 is CASSLWDYEQYF. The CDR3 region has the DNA TGTGCCAGCAGCTTATGGGACTACGAGCAGTACTTC.

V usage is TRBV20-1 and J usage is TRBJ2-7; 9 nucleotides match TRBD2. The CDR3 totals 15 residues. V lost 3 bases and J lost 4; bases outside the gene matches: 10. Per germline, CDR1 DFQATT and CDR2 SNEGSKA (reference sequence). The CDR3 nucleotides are TGCAGTGCTAGTACATTAGCGGGAGAGGCGTACGAGCAGTACTTC. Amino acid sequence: CSASTLAGEAYEQYF.

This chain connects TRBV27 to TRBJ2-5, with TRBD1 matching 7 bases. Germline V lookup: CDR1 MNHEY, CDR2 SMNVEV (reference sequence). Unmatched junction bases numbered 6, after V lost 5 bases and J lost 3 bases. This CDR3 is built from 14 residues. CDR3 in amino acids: CASSPWDRKETQYF. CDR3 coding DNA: TGTGCCAGCAGTCCTTGGGACAGAAAAGAGACCCAGTACTTC.

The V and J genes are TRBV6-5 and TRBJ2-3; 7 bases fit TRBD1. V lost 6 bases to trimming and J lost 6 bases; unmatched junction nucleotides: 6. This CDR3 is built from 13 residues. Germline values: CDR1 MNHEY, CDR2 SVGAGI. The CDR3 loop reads CASRKQGIDTQYF. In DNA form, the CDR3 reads TGTGCCAGCAGAAAACAGGGGATCGATACGCAGTATTTT.

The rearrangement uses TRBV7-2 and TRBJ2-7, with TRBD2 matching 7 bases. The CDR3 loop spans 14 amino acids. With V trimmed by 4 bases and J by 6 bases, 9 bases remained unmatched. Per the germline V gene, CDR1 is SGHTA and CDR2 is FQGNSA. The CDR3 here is CASSSSRTRGEQYF. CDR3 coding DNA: TGTGCCAGCAGCTCGTCTCGGACTAGAGGCGAGCAGTACTTC.

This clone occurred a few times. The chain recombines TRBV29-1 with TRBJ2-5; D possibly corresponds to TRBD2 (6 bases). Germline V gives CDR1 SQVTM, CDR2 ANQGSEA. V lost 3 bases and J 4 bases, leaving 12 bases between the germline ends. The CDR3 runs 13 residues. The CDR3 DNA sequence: TGCAGCGTTGAGGCAACGGGAGCAGAGACCCAGTACTTC. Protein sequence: CSVEATGAETQYF.

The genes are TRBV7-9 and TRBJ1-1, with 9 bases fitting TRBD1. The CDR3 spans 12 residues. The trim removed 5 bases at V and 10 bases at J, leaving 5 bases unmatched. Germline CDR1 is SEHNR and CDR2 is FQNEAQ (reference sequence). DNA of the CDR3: TGTGCCAGCAGCACGGACAGGGGTGCAGCTTTCTTT. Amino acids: CASSTDRGAAFF.

CDR3 protein: CASSLVGIRGSETQYF. The DNA of the CDR3 is TGCGCCAGCAGCTTGGTCGGGATTCGGGGAAGCGAGACCCAGTACTTC. The rearrangement joins TRBV5-1 to TRBJ2-5; maybe TRBD2 (5 bases). The CDR3 is 16 amino acids. V was trimmed by 0 bases and J by 5 bases, leaving 17 bases between them. Per germline, CDR1 SGHRS and CDR2 YFSETQ.

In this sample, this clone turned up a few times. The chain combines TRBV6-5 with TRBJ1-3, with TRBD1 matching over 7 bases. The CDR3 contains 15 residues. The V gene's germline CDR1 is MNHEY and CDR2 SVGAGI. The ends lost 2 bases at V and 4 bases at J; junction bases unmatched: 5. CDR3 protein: CASSYGTVRGNTIYF. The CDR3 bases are TGTGCCAGCAGTTACGGGACAGTGCGCGGAAACACCATATATTTT.

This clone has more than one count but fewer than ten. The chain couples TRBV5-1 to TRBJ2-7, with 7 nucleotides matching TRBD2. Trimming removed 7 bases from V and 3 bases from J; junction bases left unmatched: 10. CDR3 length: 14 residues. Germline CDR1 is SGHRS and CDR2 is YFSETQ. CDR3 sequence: CASCPASGHYEQYF. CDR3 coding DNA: TGCGCCAGCTGCCCAGCTAGCGGTCACTACGAGCAGTACTTC.

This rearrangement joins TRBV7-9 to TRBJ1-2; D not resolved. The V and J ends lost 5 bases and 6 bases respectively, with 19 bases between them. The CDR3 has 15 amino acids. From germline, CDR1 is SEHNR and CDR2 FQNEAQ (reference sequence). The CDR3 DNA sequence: TGTGCCAGCAGCCTGCTAGTGGGTCGGCCCAATGGCTACACCTTC. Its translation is CASSLLVGRPNGYTF. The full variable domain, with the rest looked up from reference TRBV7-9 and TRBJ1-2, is DTGVSQNPRHKITKRGQNVTFRCDPISEHNRLYWYRQTLGQGPEFLTYFQNEAQLEKSRLLSDRFSAERPKGSFSTLEIQRTEQGDSAMYLCASSLLVGRPNGYTFGSGTRLTVV.

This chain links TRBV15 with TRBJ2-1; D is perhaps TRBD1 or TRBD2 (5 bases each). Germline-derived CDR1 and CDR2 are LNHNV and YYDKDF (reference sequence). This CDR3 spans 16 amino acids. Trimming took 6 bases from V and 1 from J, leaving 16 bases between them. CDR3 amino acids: CATRLGPRLSYNEQFF. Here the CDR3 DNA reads TGTGCCACCAGACTGGGACCTAGGCTTTCCTACAATGAGCAGTTCTTC.

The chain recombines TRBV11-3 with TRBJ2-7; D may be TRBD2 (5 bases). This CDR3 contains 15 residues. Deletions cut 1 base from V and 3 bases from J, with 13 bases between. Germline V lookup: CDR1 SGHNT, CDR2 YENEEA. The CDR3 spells CASSLGGWSDYEQYF. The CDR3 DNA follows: TGTGCCAGCAGCTTAGGCGGGTGGAGTGACTACGAGCAGTACTTC. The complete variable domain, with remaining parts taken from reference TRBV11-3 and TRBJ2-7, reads EAGVVQSPRYKIIEKKQPVAFWCNPISGHNTLYWYLQNLGQGPELLIRYENEEAVDDSQLPKDRFSAERLKGVDSTLKIQPAELGDSAVYLCASSLGGWSDYEQYFGPGTRLTVT.